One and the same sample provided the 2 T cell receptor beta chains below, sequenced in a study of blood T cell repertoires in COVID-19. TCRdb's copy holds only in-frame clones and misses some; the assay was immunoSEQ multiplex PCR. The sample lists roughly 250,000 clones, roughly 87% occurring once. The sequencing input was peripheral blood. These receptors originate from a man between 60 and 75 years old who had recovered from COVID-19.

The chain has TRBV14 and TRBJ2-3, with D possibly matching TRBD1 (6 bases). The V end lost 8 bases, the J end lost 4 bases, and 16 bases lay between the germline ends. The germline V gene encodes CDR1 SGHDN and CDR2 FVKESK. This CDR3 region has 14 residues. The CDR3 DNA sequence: TGTGCCAGCGGAACAGGGTATCGACCAGATACGCAGTATTTT. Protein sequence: CASGTGYRPDTQYF.

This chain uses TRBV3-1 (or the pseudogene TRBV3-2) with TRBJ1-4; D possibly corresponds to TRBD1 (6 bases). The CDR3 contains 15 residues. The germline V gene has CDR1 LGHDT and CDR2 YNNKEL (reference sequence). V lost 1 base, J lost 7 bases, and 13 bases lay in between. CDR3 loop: CASSQAQGITEKLFF. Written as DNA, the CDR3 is TGTGCCAGCAGCCAAGCACAGGGTATTACTGAAAAACTGTTTTTT.